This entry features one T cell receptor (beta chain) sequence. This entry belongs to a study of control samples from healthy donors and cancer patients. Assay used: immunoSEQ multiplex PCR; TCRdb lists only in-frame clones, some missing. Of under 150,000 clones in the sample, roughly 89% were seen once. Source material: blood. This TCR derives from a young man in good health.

DNA of the CDR3: TGTGCCAGCAGCCTGAACAGGGGGCTTGAAGCTTTCTTT. Residues: CASSLNRGLEAFF. The gene calls are TRBV7-2 and TRBJ1-1, with TRBD1 matching over 9 bases. The CDR3 covers 13 residues. Per germline, CDR1 SGHTA and CDR2 FQGNSA. Germline trimming cut 5 bases from V and 7 bases from J; bases unmatched to any gene: 5. The variable domain in full, with the rest retrieved from reference TRBV7-2 and TRBJ1-1, is GAGVSQSPSNKVTEKGKDVELRCDPISGHTALYWYRQSLGQGLEFLIYFQGNSAPDKSGLPSDRFSAERTGGSVSTLTIQRTQQEDSAVYLCASSLNRGLEAFFGQGTRLTVV.